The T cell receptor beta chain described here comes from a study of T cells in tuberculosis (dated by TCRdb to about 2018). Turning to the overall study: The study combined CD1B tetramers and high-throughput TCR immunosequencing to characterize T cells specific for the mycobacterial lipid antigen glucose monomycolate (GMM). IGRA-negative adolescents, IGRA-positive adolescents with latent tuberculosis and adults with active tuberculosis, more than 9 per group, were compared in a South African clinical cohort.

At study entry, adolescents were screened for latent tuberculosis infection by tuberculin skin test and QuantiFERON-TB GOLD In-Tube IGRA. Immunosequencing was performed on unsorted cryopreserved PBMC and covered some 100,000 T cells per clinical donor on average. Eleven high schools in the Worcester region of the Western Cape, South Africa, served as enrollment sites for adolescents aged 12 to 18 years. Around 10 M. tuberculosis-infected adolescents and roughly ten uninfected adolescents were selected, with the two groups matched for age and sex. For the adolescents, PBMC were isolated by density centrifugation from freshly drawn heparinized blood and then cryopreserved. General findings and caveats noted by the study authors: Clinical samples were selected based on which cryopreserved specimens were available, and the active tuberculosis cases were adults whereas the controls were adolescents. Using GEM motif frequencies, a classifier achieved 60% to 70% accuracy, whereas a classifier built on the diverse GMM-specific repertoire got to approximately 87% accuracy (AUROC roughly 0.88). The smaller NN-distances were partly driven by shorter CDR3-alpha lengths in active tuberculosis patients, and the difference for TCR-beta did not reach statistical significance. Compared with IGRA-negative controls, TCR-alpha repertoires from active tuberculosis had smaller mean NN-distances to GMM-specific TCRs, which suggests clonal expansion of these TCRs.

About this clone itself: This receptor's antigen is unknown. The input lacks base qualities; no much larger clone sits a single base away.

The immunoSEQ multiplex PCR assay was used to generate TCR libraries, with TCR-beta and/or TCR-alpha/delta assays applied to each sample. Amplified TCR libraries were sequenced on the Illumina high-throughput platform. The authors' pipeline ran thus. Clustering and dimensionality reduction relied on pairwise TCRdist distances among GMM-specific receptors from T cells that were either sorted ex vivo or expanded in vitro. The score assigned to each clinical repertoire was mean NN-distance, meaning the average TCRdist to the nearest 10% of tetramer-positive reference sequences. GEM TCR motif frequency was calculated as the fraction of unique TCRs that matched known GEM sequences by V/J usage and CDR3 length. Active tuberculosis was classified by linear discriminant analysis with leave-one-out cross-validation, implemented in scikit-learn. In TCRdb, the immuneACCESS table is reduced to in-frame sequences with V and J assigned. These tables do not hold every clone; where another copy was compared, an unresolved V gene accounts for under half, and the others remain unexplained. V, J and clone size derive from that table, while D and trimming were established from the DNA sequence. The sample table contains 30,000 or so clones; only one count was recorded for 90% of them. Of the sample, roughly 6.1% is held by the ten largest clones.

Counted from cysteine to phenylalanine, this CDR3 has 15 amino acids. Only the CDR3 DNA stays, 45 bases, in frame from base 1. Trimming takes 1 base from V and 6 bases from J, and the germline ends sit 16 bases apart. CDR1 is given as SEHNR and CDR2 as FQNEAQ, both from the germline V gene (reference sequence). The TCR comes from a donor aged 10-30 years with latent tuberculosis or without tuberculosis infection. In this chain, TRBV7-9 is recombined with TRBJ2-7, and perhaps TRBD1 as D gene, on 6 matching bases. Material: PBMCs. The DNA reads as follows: TGTGCCAGCAGCTTAGTTGGCGAAACAGGGCCCGAGCAGTACTTC. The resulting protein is CASSLVGETGPEQYF.